The T cell receptor beta chain under discussion was sequenced for a study of blood T cell repertoires in COVID-19. Germline CDR1 SGHRS, CDR2 YFSETQ. V lost 3 bases and J 5 bases, leaving 9 bases between the germline ends. The CDR3 is 13 residues long. The protocol was immunoSEQ multiplex PCR, while the TCRdb copy is restricted to in-frame clones and leaves out a portion. The sample yields about 320,000 clones, about four fifths seen once. Sequencing was done on a sample of peripheral blood. The chain couples TRBV5-1 to TRBJ2-1; possible D gene TRBD1, 6 bases. This TCR was recovered from a woman aged 45-60 years with acute or convalescent COVID-19. In DNA form, the CDR3 reads TGCGCCAGCAGCTGGGGACAAAACAATGAGCAGTTCTTC. It translates to CASSWGQNNEQFF. Full variable domain (remainder filled in from reference TRBV5-1 and TRBJ2-1): KAGVTQTPRYLIKTRGQQVTLSCSPISGHRSVSWYQQTPGQGLQFLFEYFSETQRNKGNFPGRFSGRQFSNSRSEMNVSTLELGDSALYLCASSWGQNNEQFFGPGTRLTVL.